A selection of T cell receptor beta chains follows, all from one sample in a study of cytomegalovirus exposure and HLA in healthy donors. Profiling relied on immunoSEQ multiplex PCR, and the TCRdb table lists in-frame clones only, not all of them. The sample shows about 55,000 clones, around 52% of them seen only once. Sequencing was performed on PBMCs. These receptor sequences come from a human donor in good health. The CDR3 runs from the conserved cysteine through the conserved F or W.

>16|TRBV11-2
CASSLLAGSSYNEQFF
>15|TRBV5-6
CASSPWDRDSSPLHF
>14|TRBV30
CAWSVRGRNTEAFF
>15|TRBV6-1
CASTPVSLSNQPQHF
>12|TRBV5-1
CASSPGAGTWYF
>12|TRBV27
CASRRRGAEAFF
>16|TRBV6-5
CASSYQGRGPNYGYTF
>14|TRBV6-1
CASTQQGGQETQYF
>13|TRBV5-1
CASSLEFGNEQFF
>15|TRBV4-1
CASSQEGRVTYEQYF
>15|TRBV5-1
CASSKPDILNTEAFF
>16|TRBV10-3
CAISGHNSPREETQYF
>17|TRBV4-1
CASSQGDGGGNQETQYF
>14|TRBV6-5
CASPTSGGPSEQFF
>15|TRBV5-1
CASSSTSGEYNEQFF
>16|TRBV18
CASSPLGQAGANVLTF
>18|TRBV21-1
CASSPGGDRVPNSYEQYF
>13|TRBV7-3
CASSWTGNTEAFF
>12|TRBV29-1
CSGRGRGQPQHF
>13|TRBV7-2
CASSWGLYNEQFF
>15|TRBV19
CASSTGQVGTGELFF
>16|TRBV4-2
CASSQESRVGANVLTF
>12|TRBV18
CASSPEGSEQFF
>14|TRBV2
CASSDNGGRRGYTF
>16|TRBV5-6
CASSLTTGSSNQPQHF
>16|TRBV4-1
CASSQDQGTSSETQYF
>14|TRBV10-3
CAISESGAGPEAFF
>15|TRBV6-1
CASSFGFSFQETQYF
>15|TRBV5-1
CASSSTGGAETEAFF
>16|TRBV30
CAWSVWGQAAGEKLFF
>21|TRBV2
CASSVGLPLRGLTAYTGELFF
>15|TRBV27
CASTPSGGATGELFF
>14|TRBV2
CASSQGLRNQPQHF
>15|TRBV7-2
CASSPGLAGAGEQFF
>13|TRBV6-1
CASRVTGSNEQYF
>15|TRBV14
CASSRSSGAVETQYF
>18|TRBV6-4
CASSDHTSRDFIYNEQFF
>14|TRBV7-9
CASSPGQGQETQYF
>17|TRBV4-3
CASSQDSDRQTYTEAFF
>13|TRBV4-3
CASSLGATYEQYF
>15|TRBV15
CATSREGGAAYEQYF
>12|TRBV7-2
CASSLPGFEAFF
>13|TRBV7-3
CASSSTGNYGYTF
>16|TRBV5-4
CASSLFGPLQNDEQFF
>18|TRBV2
CASSIRQGAETRDTEAFF
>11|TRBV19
CASSETVSQHF